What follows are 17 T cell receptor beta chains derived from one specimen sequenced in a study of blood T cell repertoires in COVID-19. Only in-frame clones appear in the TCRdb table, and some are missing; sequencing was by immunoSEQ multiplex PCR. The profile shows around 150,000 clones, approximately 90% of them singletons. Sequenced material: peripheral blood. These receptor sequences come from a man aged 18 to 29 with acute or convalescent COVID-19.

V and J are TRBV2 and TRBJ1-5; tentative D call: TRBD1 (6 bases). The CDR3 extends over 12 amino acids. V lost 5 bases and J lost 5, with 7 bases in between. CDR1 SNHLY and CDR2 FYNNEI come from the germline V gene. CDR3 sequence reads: CASSRQDQPQHF. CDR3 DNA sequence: TGTGCCAGCAGTCGACAGGATCAGCCCCAGCATTTT.

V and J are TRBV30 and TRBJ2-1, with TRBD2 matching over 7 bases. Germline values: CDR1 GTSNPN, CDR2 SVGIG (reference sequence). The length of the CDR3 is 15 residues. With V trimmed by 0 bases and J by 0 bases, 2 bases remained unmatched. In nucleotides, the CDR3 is TGTGCCTGGAGTGTACGCGGGAGCTCCTACAATGAGCAGTTCTTC. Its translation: CAWSVRGSSYNEQFF.

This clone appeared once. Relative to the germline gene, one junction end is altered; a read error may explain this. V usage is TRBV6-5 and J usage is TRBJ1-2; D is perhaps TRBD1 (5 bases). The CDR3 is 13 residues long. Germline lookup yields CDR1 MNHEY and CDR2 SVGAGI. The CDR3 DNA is TGTGCCAGCAGCCTTACCTGGGGAGGGGAGGTCGACTTC. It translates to CASSLTWGGEVDF.

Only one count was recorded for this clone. CDR3 nucleotide sequence: TGTGCCAGCAGTTCCCGTCTAGTCGACATTCAGTACTTC. Translated, it gives CASSSRLVDIQYF. V is TRBV12-3 or TRBV12-4 and J is TRBJ2-4; D gene ambiguous. Trimming took 4 bases from V and 8 from J, leaving 12 bases between them. CDR3 length: 13 residues.

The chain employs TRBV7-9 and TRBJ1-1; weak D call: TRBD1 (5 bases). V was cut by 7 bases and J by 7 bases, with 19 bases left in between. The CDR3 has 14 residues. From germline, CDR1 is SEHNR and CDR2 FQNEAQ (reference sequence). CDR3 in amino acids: CASTQWEDGHEAFF. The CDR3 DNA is TGTGCCAGCACACAATGGGAGGACGGACATGAAGCTTTCTTT.

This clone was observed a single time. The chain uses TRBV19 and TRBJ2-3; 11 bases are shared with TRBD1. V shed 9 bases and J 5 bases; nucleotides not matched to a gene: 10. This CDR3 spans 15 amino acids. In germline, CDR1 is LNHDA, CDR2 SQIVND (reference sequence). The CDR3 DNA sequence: TGTGCCAGCAAAACCGGGACAGGGGGTCAAGATACGCAGTATTTT. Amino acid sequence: CASKTGTGGQDTQYF. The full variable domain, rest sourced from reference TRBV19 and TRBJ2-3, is DGGITQSPKYLFRKEGQNVTLSCEQNLNHDAMYWYRQDPGQGLRLIYYSQIVNDFQKGDIAEGYSVSREKKESFPLTVTSAQKNPTAFYLCASKTGTGGQDTQYFGPGTRLTVL.

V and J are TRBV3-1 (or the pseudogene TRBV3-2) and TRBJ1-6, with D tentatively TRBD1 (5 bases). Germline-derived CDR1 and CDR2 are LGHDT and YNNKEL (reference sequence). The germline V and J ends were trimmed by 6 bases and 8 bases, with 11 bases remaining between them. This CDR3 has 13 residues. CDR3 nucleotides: TGTGCCAGCAGTTTAAAAGGGGATTCACCCCTCCACTTT. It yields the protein CASSLKGDSPLHF.

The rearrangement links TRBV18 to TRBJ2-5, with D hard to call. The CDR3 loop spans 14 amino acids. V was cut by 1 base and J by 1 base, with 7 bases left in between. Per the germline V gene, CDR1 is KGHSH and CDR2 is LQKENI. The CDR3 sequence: CASSPLASQETQYF. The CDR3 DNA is TGTGCCAGCTCACCACTGGCTAGCCAAGAGACCCAGTACTTC.

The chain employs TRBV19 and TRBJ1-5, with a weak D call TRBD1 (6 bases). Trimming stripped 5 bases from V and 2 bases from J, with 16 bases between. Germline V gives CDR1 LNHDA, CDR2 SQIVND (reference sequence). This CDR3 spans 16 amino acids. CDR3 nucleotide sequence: TGTGCCAGTAGTGTTACAGGGAGAGTCGGCAATCAGCCCCAGCATTTT. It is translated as CASSVTGRVGNQPQHF.

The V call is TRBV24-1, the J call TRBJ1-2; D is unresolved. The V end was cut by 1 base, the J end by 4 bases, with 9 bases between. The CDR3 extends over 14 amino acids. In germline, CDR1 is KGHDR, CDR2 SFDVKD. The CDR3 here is CATSDFPDTYGYTF. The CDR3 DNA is TGTGCCACCAGTGATTTTCCTGACACCTATGGCTACACCTTC.

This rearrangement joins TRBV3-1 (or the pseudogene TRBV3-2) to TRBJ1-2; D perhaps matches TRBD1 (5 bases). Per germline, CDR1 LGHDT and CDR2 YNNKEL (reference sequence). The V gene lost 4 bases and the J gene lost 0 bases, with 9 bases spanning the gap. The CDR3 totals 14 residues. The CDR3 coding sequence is TGTGCCAGCAGCCGAACGACAGCTAACTATGGCTACACCTTC. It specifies CASSRTTANYGYTF.

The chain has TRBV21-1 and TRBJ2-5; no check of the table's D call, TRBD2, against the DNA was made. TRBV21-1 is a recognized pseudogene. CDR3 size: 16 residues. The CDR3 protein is CASSTILAEGGETQYF. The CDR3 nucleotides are TGTGCCAGCAGCACGATACTAGCGGAGGGAGGGGAGACCCAGTACTTC.

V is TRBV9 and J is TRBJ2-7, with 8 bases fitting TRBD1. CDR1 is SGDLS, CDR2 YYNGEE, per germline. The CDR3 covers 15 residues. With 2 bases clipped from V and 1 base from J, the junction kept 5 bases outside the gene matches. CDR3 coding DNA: TGTGCCAGCAGCGTTACCGGGACAGGATCCTACGAGCAGTACTTC. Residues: CASSVTGTGSYEQYF.

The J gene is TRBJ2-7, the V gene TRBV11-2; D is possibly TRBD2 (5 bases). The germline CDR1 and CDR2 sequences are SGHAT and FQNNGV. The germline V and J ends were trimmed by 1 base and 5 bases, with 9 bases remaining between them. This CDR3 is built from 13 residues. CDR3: CASSLGSGDEQYF. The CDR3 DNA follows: TGTGCCAGCAGCTTAGGATCCGGGGACGAGCAGTACTTC. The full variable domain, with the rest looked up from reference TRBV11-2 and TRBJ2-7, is EAGVAQSPRYKIIEKRQSVAFWCNPISGHATLYWYQQILGQGPKLLIQFQNNGVVDDSQLPKDRFSAERLKGVDSTLKIQPAKLEDSAVYLCASSLGSGDEQYFGPGTRLTVT.

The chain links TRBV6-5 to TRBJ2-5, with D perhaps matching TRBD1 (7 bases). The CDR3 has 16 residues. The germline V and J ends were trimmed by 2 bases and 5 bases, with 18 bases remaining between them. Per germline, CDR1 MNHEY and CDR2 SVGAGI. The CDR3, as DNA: TGTGCCAGCAGTTACATGTTGGAGGGGGCGGAGGAGACCCAGTACTTC. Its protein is CASSYMLEGAEETQYF.

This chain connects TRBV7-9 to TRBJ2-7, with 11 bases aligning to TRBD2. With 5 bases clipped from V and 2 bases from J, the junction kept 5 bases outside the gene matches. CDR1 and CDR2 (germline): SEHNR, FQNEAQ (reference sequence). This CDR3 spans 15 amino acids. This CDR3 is CASSAPGLAAYEQYF. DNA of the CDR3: TGTGCCAGCAGCGCTCCGGGACTAGCGGCCTACGAGCAGTACTTC.

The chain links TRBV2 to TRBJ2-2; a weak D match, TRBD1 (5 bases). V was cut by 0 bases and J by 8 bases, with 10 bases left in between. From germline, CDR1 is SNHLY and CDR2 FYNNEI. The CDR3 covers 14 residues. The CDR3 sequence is CASSEAGPVGELFF. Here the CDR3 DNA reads TGTGCCAGCAGTGAAGCGGGGCCGGTTGGGGAGCTGTTTTTT.